This TCR beta chain was sequenced in a study of neurological immune-mediated disorders. PBMCs stored at -80 C, numbering 2 million, were the origin of the unsorted libraries. The sample holds a few counts of this clonotype. As yet, its antigen is unknown. General study points: In HTLV-1-associated myelopathy, TCR clonal expansion was greatest, whereas multiple sclerosis had the least, falling below healthy controls. Repertoires from 18 of 34 multiple sclerosis patients grouped phylogenetically into a related-CDR3 cluster, suggesting a possible signature.

CDR3 length: 12 residues. V was pared by 8 bases and J by 3 bases, with 10 bases between. CDR1 LNHDA and CDR2 SQIVND come from the germline V gene (reference sequence). The authors produced cDNA by 5'RACE using 10-nucleotide random UMIs. Using its own MiXCR run on the 5' RACE reads, TCRdb lists one record per CDR3 protein. The data show some 95,000 distinct CDR3 sequences, 3.5% seen once. The sequenced sample was PBMCs. The receptor comes from a woman between 18 and 29 years old with multiple sclerosis. The gene calls are TRBV19 and TRBJ1-1; no clear D. The CDR3 region is CASSRGYTEAFF. CDR3 nucleotide sequence: TGTGCCAGTTCTCGAGGCTACACTGAAGCTTTCTTT.